The clone carrying this T cell receptor (beta chain) was observed once. This CDR3 contains 14 residues. The V segment lost 6 bases and the J segment 0 bases; nucleotides outside the gene matches: 4. The germline V gene has CDR1 MNHNY and CDR2 SVGAGI (reference sequence). This entry belongs to a study of patients and donors after allogeneic stem cell transplantation. From the RT-PCR reads, TCRdb called clonotypes with MiXCR, one entry per CDR3 protein. Among approximately 170,000 distinct CDR3 sequences listed, about 24% were seen once. The V gene is TRBV6-6, the J gene TRBJ1-1; 7 bases fit TRBD1. Source material: blood, either unsorted or a sorted T cell fraction (not recorded which). The sequence derives from a human donor who was either an allogeneic HSCT recipient or a stem cell or donor lymphocyte infusion donor (not recorded which). It is not recorded whose cells these are; they may come from a transplant donor. CDR3 in amino acids: CASRGTVMNTEAFF. DNA for the CDR3: TGTGCCAGCAGGGGGACAGTAATGAACACTGAAGCTTTCTTT.